One and the same sample provided the 25 T cell receptor beta chains below, sequenced in a study of cytomegalovirus exposure and HLA in healthy donors. The PCR had 60 Vbeta and 13 Jbeta primers. The repertoire was sequenced with immunoSEQ multiplex PCR; TCRdb's copy has only in-frame clones and lacks some. Of about 98,000 clones listed, approximately 87% were seen once; the top ten hold just over 2.5%. Sequenced material: PBMCs. These receptors all stem from a man aged 40-55 years in good health and CMV-seronegative.

The chain employs TRBV19 and TRBJ1-1; D call uncertain. V lost 5 bases to trimming and J lost 8 bases, with 12 bases between them. The CDR3 consists of 12 residues. The V gene's germline CDR1 is LNHDA and CDR2 SQIVND (reference sequence). CDR3 residues: CASSFRTDEAFF. The CDR3 region has the DNA TGTGCCAGTAGTTTTAGGACTGACGAAGCTTTCTTT.

V is TRBV27 and J is TRBJ2-7, with D possibly matching TRBD1 (6 bases). The CDR3 contains 14 residues. Germline V gene data show CDR1 as MNHEY and CDR2 as SMNVEV (reference sequence). The ends were cut back, 6 bases at V and 5 bases at J, with 17 bases in the middle. The CDR3 reads CASRGAYRADEQYF. DNA for the CDR3: TGTGCCAGCAGGGGAGCCTACAGGGCCGACGAGCAGTACTTC.

Here the CDR3 reads CASSQGGVKGTLEFLAKNIQYF. DNA for the CDR3: TGCGCCAGCAGCCAAGGGGGGGTGAAGGGGACTCTCGAGTTTCTAGCCAAAAACATTCAGTACTTC. The chain joins TRBV4-1 to TRBJ2-4, with D perhaps TRBD2 (6 bases). The germline CDR1 and CDR2 sequences are MGHRA and YSYEKL. This CDR3 comprises 22 residues. The germline V and J ends were trimmed by 1 base and 0 bases, with 28 bases remaining between them.

This clone was recorded once. V usage is TRBV5-1 and J usage is TRBJ2-5; D is possibly TRBD2 (5 bases). V dropped 0 bases and J dropped 5 bases, with 14 bases sitting between them. The V gene's germline CDR1 is SGHRS and CDR2 YFSETQ. There are 15 residues in the CDR3. CDR3 in DNA: TGCGCCAGCAGCTTGGCTCCGGGAATGGGGGAGACCCAGTACTTC. Protein product: CASSLAPGMGETQYF. Filled out from reference TRBV5-1 and TRBJ2-5, the complete variable domain reads KAGVTQTPRYLIKTRGQQVTLSCSPISGHRSVSWYQQTPGQGLQFLFEYFSETQRNKGNFPGRFSGRQFSNSRSEMNVSTLELGDSALYLCASSLAPGMGETQYFGPGTRLLVL.

DNA for the CDR3: TGTGCCAGCAGCGTAGGGACAGGGGGCAACTATGGCTACACCTTC. Its protein is CASSVGTGGNYGYTF. V and J are TRBV9 and TRBJ1-2, with 11 bases aligning to TRBD1. Germline CDR1 and CDR2: SGDLS and YYNGEE. The CDR3 runs to 15 residues. With V trimmed by 0 bases and J by 2 bases, 0 bases remained unmatched.

The V and J genes are TRBV21-1 and TRBJ1-2; the table's D gene call, TRBD1, was not cross checked with the DNA. TRBV21-1 is assigned pseudogene status. The CDR3 totals 17 residues. The CDR3 DNA is TGTGCCAGCAGAGGGTCCCACAGGGCTCTGCCTTATGATGGCTACACCTTC. It translates to CASRGSHRALPYDGYTF.

This chain connects TRBV4-1 to TRBJ2-7; D perhaps matches TRBD2 (6 bases). Trimming shortened V by 1 base and J by 3 bases, and 16 bases separated the two germline ends. CDR1 and CDR2 from the germline V gene are MGHRA and YSYEKL. This CDR3 is 16 amino acids long. The CDR3 loop reads CASSQAAGYTFYEQYF. CDR3 nucleotides: TGCGCCAGCAGCCAAGCGGCGGGATACACTTTCTACGAGCAGTACTTC.

The gene calls are TRBV7-6 and TRBJ1-1; possible D gene TRBD1, 5 bases. The length of the CDR3 is 14 residues. Germline V gene lookup returns CDR1 SGHVS and CDR2 FNYEAQ. V was trimmed by 5 bases and J by 1 base, leaving 11 bases between them. CDR3 loop: CASSLATANTEAFF. CDR3 sequence (DNA): TGTGCCAGCAGCCTGGCGACAGCGAACACTGAAGCTTTCTTT.

The chain couples TRBV4-3 to TRBJ2-1, with D perhaps TRBD2 (7 bases). This CDR3 is built from 21 residues. V dropped 3 bases and J dropped 0 bases, with 27 bases sitting between them. The germline gives CDR1 LGHNA, CDR2 YSLEER. The CDR3 loop is CASSHIFRRGGLISSYNEQFF. CDR3 bases: TGCGCCAGCAGCCATATATTCAGGAGGGGGGGCTTGATCAGCTCCTACAATGAGCAGTTCTTC.

The chain links TRBV19 to TRBJ2-5; TRBD1 might be the D (5 bases). Germline V gene lookup returns CDR1 LNHDA and CDR2 SQIVND (reference sequence). With 5 bases removed from V and 5 bases from J, the gap between germline ends came to 21 bases. The length of the CDR3 is 16 residues. The CDR3, as DNA: TGTGCCAGTAGTGCCTCTTTTCAGGGTTTCATGGAGACCCAGTACTTC. This sequence encodes CASSASFQGFMETQYF.

This CDR3 reads CASSSLAGDFRKETQYF. The DNA of the CDR3 is TGTGCCAGTAGTAGCCTAGCGGGGGATTTTAGGAAAGAGACCCAGTACTTC. J is TRBJ2-5 and V is TRBV19; 10 bases are shared with TRBD2. CDR3 length equals 17 residues. Germline trimming cut 4 bases from V and 3 bases from J; bases unmatched to any gene: 11. Germline CDR1 is LNHDA and CDR2 is SQIVND (reference sequence).

The chain combines TRBV6-5 with TRBJ1-1; tentatively, D is TRBD1 (6 bases). The CDR3 covers 16 residues. V lost 4 bases and J 0 bases, leaving 15 bases between the germline ends. CDR1 and CDR2 from the germline V gene are MNHEY and SVGAGI. CDR3 amino acids: CASSFSQGALNTEAFF. CDR3 nucleotides: TGTGCCAGCAGTTTCTCACAGGGTGCCCTGAACACTGAAGCTTTCTTT.

The CDR3 sequence: CASSFAGMYGYTF. DNA of the CDR3: TGTGCCAGCAGTTTCGCAGGGATGTATGGCTACACCTTC. The chain is built from TRBV28 and TRBJ1-2, with D perhaps TRBD1 (5 bases). V was cut by 3 bases and J by 5 bases, with 10 bases left in between. The CDR3 totals 13 residues. Germline values: CDR1 MDHEN, CDR2 SYDVKM.

J is TRBJ2-3 and V is TRBV18; 10 bases line up with TRBD2. Germline CDR1 reads KGHSH; CDR2 reads LQKENI. The trim removed 3 bases at V and 7 bases at J, leaving 7 bases unmatched. The CDR3 runs 15 residues. This CDR3 is CASSPSGGDPNTQYF. The CDR3 region has the DNA TGTGCCAGCTCACCCAGCGGGGGGGACCCGAATACGCAGTATTTT.

The chain combines TRBV29-1 with TRBJ1-1, with D possibly matching TRBD1 (6 bases). This CDR3 is 13 amino acids long. The germline V and J ends were trimmed by 2 bases and 1 base, with 8 bases remaining between them. Germline values: CDR1 SQVTM, CDR2 ANQGSEA. The CDR3 spells CSVEQQGNTEAFF. CDR3 sequence (DNA): TGCAGCGTTGAACAACAGGGGAACACTGAAGCTTTCTTT. The whole variable domain, remainder taken from reference TRBV29-1 and TRBJ1-1, is SAVISQKPSRDICQRGTSLTIQCQVDSQVTMMFWYRQQPGQSLTLIATANQGSEATYESGFVIDKFPISRPNLTFSTLTVSNMSPEDSSIYLCSVEQQGNTEAFFGQGTRLTVV.

The gene calls are TRBV2 and TRBJ1-2; 7 nucleotides agree with TRBD1. V was clipped by 7 bases and J by 6 bases; unmatched bases: 5. The CDR3 is 12 amino acids. The germline CDR1 and CDR2 sequences are SNHLY and FYNNEI. The CDR3: CASTLQGNGYTF. The CDR3 nucleotides read TGTGCCAGCACTTTACAGGGGAATGGCTACACCTTC.

The CDR3 DNA reads TGTGCCAGCAAGAAGAGTGGGGAGGACACAGATACGCAGTATTTT. Encoded protein: CASKKSGEDTDTQYF. The genes are TRBV9 and TRBJ2-3; weak D call: TRBD2 (6 bases). Germline V CDR1 and CDR2: SGDLS, YYNGEE. The CDR3 contains 15 residues. V lost 6 bases and J lost 2, with 16 bases in between.

The chain couples TRBV19 to TRBJ1-6; a weak D match, TRBD1 (5 bases). Germline assignment: CDR1 LNHDA and CDR2 SQIVND (reference sequence). The CDR3 sequence is 15 residues long. Trimming pared 9 bases from V and 6 bases from J, leaving 18 bases between. CDR3: CASQWGTLPNSPLHF. The CDR3 DNA sequence: TGTGCCAGCCAATGGGGCACCCTTCCTAATTCACCCCTCCACTTT.

This chain connects TRBV7-8 to TRBJ2-1, with D possibly matching TRBD1 (6 bases). This CDR3 has 15 amino acids. V lost 5 bases and J 10 bases, leaving 21 bases between the germline ends. CDR1 and CDR2 from the germline V gene are SGHVS and FQNEAQ. The CDR3 coding sequence is TGTGCCAGCAGCGCAACAGCGACTATGGGGGCGGAGCAGTTCTTC. Translation gives CASSATATMGAEQFF.

The chain recombines TRBV11-2 with TRBJ1-1, with a weak D call TRBD1 (5 bases). This CDR3 has 14 amino acids. With 4 bases removed from V and 5 bases from J, the gap between germline ends came to 14 bases. Germline V gene lookup returns CDR1 SGHAT and CDR2 FQNNGV. DNA of the CDR3: TGTGCCAGCAGCTCCGGAACAGGATTTACTGAAGCTTTCTTT. Its translation: CASSSGTGFTEAFF.

The chain recombines TRBV2 with TRBJ2-7; TRBD1 matches at 10 bases. CDR1 and CDR2 from the germline V gene are SNHLY and FYNNEI. The CDR3 length is 13 residues. The J segment lost 11 bases and the V segment lost 0 bases, leaving 4 bases of the junction unmatched. This chain's CDR3 is CASSEAVGQGKYF. Here the CDR3 DNA reads TGTGCCAGCAGTGAAGCGGTGGGACAGGGGAAGTACTTC.

V and J are TRBV7-3 and TRBJ1-6, with D maybe TRBD1 (6 bases). CDR1 SGHTA and CDR2 FQGTGA come from the germline V gene. The CDR3 runs 16 residues. The V end lost 5 bases, the J end lost 10 bases, and 21 bases lay between the germline ends. DNA of the CDR3: TGTGCCAGCAGCCTCCAACCCGGGGGGCTGGGATCACCCCTCCACTTT. This sequence encodes CASSLQPGGLGSPLHF. The full variable domain, completed using reference TRBV7-3 and TRBJ1-6, is GAGVSQTPSNKVTEKGKYVELRCDPISGHTALYWYRQSLGQGPEFLIYFQGTGAADDSGLPNDRFFAVRPEGSVSTLKIQRTERGDSAVYLCASSLQPGGLGSPLHFGNGTRLTVT.

In this sample, this clone turned up a few times. The chain carries TRBV6-1 and TRBJ2-1; the match to TRBD2 covers 9 bases. With 4 bases clipped from V and 7 bases from J, the junction kept 8 bases outside the gene matches. Germline V gene lookup returns CDR1 MNHNS and CDR2 SASEGT. This CDR3 contains 15 residues. Written as DNA, the CDR3 is TGTGCCAGCAGTGTGGCGGGGGGGCCTTTGAATGAGCAGTTCTTC. Protein: CASSVAGGPLNEQFF.

The chain uses TRBV5-1 and TRBJ1-1; possible D gene TRBD1, 6 bases. Trimming stripped 0 bases from V and 1 base from J, with 19 bases between. CDR1 SGHRS and CDR2 YFSETQ come from the germline V gene. The length of the CDR3 is 18 residues. CDR3 DNA: TGCGCCAGCAGCTTGGCCGGTTTTTGGGGGCAGGAGAACACTGAAGCTTTCTTT. Amino acids: CASSLAGFWGQENTEAFF.

The chain links TRBV5-6 to TRBJ2-7; 12 nucleotides match TRBD1. CDR3 length: 16 residues. V dropped 4 bases and J dropped 2; count of bases not matched to a gene: 7. Germline V CDR1 and CDR2: SGHDT, YYEEEE. Here the CDR3 reads CASSGTGTGGPYEQYF. The CDR3 bases are TGTGCCAGCAGCGGGACCGGGACAGGGGGCCCCTACGAGCAGTACTTC.